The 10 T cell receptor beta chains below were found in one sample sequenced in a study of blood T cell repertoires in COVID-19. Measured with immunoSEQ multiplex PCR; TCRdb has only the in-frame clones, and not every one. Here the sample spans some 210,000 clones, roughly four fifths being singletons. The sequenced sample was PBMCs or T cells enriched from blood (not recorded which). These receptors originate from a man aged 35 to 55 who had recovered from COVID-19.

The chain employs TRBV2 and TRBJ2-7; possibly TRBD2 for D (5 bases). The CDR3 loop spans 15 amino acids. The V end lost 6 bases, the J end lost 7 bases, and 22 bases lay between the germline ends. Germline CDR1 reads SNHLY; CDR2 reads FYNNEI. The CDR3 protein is CASRGRASLVEEQYF. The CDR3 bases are TGTGCCAGCAGAGGTCGGGCTAGCCTAGTAGAAGAGCAGTACTTC.

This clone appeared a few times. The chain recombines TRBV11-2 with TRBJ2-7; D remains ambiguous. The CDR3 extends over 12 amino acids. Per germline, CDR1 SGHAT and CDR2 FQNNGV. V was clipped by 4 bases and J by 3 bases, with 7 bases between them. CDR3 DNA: TGTGCCAGCAGCTCAGACGGCTACGAGCAGTACTTC. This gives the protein CASSSDGYEQYF.

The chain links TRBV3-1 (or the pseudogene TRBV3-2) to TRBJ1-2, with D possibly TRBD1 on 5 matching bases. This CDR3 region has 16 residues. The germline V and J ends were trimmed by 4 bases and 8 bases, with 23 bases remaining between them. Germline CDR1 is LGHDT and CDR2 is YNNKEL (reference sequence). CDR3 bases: TGTGCCAGCAGCCCCACTCAATTTTTACAGGTGCGCGGCTACACCTTC. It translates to CASSPTQFLQVRGYTF.

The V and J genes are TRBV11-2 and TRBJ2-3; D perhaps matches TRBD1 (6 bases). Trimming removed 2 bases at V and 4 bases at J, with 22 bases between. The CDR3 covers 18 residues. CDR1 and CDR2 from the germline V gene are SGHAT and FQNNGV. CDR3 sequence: CASSLRLLSSGAADTQYF. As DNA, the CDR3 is TGTGCCAGCAGCTTAAGACTTTTATCGTCAGGGGCGGCAGATACGCAGTATTTT.

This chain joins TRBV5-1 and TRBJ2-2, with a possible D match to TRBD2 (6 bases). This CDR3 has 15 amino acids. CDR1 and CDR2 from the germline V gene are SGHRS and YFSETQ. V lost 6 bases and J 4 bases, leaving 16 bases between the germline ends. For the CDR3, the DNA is TGCGCCAGCATCTCAGGAGGGGATATCACCGGGGAGCTGTTTTTT. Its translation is CASISGGDITGELFF.

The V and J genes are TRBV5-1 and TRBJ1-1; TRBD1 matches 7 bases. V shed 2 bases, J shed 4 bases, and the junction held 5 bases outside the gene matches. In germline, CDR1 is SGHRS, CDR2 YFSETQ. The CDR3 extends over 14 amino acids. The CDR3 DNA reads TGCGCCAGCAGCTTCACAGGGGCCCGCACTGAAGCTTTCTTT. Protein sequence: CASSFTGARTEAFF.

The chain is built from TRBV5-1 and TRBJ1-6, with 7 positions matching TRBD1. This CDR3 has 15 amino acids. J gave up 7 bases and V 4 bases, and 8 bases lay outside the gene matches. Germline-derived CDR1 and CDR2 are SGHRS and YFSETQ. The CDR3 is CASSPVPGQNSPLHF. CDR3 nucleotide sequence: TGCGCCAGCAGCCCTGTCCCGGGACAGAATTCACCCCTCCACTTT.

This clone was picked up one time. This CDR3 is CASSYPGAGIGAFF. In nucleotides, the CDR3 is TGTGCCAGCAGTTACCCAGGGGCGGGTATTGGGGCTTTCTTT. V and J are TRBV6-5 and TRBJ1-1; D perhaps matches TRBD1 (6 bases). Germline V gene lookup returns CDR1 MNHEY and CDR2 SVGAGI. This CDR3 has 14 residues. Trimming removed 2 bases from V and 11 bases from J, with 18 bases in between.

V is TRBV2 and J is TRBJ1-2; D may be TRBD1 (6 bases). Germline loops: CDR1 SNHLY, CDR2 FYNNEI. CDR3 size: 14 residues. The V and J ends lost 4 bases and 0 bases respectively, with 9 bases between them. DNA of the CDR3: TGTGCCAGCAGTGTAGGGGGATCTAACTATGGCTACACCTTC. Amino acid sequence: CASSVGGSNYGYTF.

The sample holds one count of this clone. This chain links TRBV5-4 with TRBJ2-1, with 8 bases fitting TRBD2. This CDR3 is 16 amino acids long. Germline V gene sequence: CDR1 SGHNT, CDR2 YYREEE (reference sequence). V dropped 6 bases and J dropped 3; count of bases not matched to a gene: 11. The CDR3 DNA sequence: TGTGCCAGCACCCCGGGGGGGACCTCGGGCTACAATGAGCAGTTCTTC. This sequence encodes CASTPGGTSGYNEQFF.